The present TCR beta chain was sequenced within a study of breast tumors, draining lymph nodes, adjacent tissues. This clonotype was recorded at least ten times. TCRdb itself ran the multiplex PCR reads through MiXCR, one entry per CDR3 protein. The table shows under 250,000 distinct CDR3 sequences, with about 30% occurring only once. Samples came from axillary lymph nodes draining the breast cancer. Germline V lookup: CDR1 MNHEY, CDR2 SVGAGI. This CDR3 has 16 residues. V trimming: 2 bases; J trimming: 2 bases; junction bases outside the gene matches: 4. This chain joins TRBV6-5 and TRBJ2-1; 9 positions agree with TRBD2. This TCR was sampled from a female donor with breast cancer. Some clones in this sample may be carry-over from other donors' samples. The sample comprised axillary lymph node tissue. The CDR3 loop is CASSYGAGGPYNEQFF. CDR3 coding DNA: TGTGCCAGCAGTTACGGGGCGGGAGGGCCCTACAATGAGCAGTTCTTC.